This is a list of T cell receptor beta chains from one sample in a study of blood T cell repertoires in COVID-19. Some clones are missing from TCRdb's copy, which holds only in-frame ones; the method was immunoSEQ multiplex PCR. The sample consists of 250,000 to 300,000 clones, 91% of them appearing once. Specimen: PBMCs or T cells enriched from blood (not recorded which). Receptors were obtained from a human donor in a cohort exposed to, infected with or recovered from COVID-19 (not recorded which). The donor label of this sample is uncertain. Both conserved end residues are part of each CDR3. D genes are given only for firm matches. Clone size is shown for a subset of rows, as once, few, many or a class of expanded clone.

d_call,j_call,clone_size,v_call,cdr3_nt,cdr3_aa
-,TRBJ1-1,-,TRBV6-5,TGTGCCAGCAGCCGACGGGGGAACACTGAAGCTTTCTTT,CASSRRGNTEAFF
-,TRBJ2-2,few,TRBV5-6,TGTGCCAGCAGCCTCGGGGGAGCGAACACCGGGGAGCTGTTTTTT,CASSLGGANTGELFF
TRBD1,TRBJ1-1,-,TRBV11-2,TGTGCCAGCAGGACCTACAGGGGGAATAACACTGAAGCTTTCTTT,CASRTYRGNNTEAFF
-,TRBJ2-3,-,TRBV7-3,TGTGCCAGCAGCTTGGGCATGCTAACCACAGATACGCAGTATTTT,CASSLGMLTTDTQYF
-,TRBJ2-1,-,TRBV24-1,TGTGCCACCAGTGATTCCGGTGGGGCGGGGAGAAAGGGCAATGAGCAGTTCTTC,CATSDSGGAGRKGNEQFF
-,TRBJ2-5,-,TRBV2,TGTGCCAGCACCTCTTTCCCGGGAGAGACCCAGTACTTC,CASTSFPGETQYF
TRBD1,TRBJ2-1,-,TRBV5-1,TGCGCCAGCAGCCTGGGACAGGGGGCGGGAGAGCAGTTCTTC,CASSLGQGAGEQFF
-,TRBJ2-5,-,TRBV9,TGTGCCAGCAGCGGCCCCCCCGGGTATGAAGAGACCCAGTACTTC,CASSGPPGYEETQYF
-,TRBJ2-3,-,TRBV11-3,TGTGCCAGCAGCTTAGGTGCAGGGGGCACAGATACGCAGTATTTT,CASSLGAGGTDTQYF
-,TRBJ2-1,-,TRBV7-2,TGTGCCAGCAGCTTTGCGATGTCCGGGTCCTACAATGAGCAGTTCTTC,CASSFAMSGSYNEQFF
-,TRBJ2-4,few,TRBV6-2/TRBV6-3,TGTGCCAGCAGTTACTCGGCTAGTATCGGCAAAAACATTCAGTACTTC,CASSYSASIGKNIQYF
-,TRBJ1-2,-,TRBV12-3/TRBV12-4,TGTGCCAGCAGAACCAAATTCAGTATCACCTACACCTTC,CASRTKFSITYTF
TRBD1,TRBJ1-2,-,TRBV2,TGTGCCAGCAGTCCAGGGGGAAGAGGCTACACCTTC,CASSPGGRGYTF
-,TRBJ1-2,-,TRBV7-9,TGTGCCAGCAGCTTAGAGCGGGGGCATGGCTACACCTTC,CASSLERGHGYTF
TRBD2,TRBJ2-1,-,TRBV5-5,TGTGCCAGCAGCATTATAGCGGGGGGGCAGAATGAGCAGTTCTTC,CASSIIAGGQNEQFF
-,TRBJ1-1,-,TRBV12-3/TRBV12-4,TGTGCCAGCAGTTTTAGCGGGGACACTGAAGCTTTCTTT,CASSFSGDTEAFF
-,TRBJ2-7,-,TRBV4-2,TGTGCCAGCAGCCAAACCTCCCTAGGGGGCTACGAGCAGTACTTC,CASSQTSLGGYEQYF
TRBD2,TRBJ2-1,-,TRBV12-3/TRBV12-4,TGTGCCAGCAGTTTGGGAGGGGTCGATGAGCAGTTCTTC,CASSLGGVDEQFF
-,TRBJ2-5,once,TRBV19,TGTGCCAGTGGAGGAGGCTCGCAAGAGACCCAGTACTTC,CASGGGSQETQYF
-,TRBJ1-5,few,TRBV7-3,TGTGCCAGCAGCTTAACGGCAAATCAGCCCCAGCATTTT,CASSLTANQPQHF
TRBD2,TRBJ2-1,-,TRBV19,TGTGCCAGTAGTCCCAGCGGGGCCCCCTACAATGAGCAGTTCTTC,CASSPSGAPYNEQFF
TRBD1,TRBJ2-3,-,TRBV6-4,TGTGCCAGCAGTAGGGGGCTGGAGAGGGGCAGAGATACGCAGTATTTT,CASSRGLERGRDTQYF
TRBD2,TRBJ2-3,-,TRBV7-9,TGTGCCAGCAGCCGTAGAACCGGGACTAGCGGGAGTAGCACAGATACGCAGTATTTT,CASSRRTGTSGSSTDTQYF
-,TRBJ1-2,-,TRBV19,TGTGCCAGTAGTATAGATGGCAGGGGAAACTATGGCTACACCTTC,CASSIDGRGNYGYTF
TRBD1,TRBJ1-6,-,TRBV6-2/TRBV6-3,TGTGCCAGCAGTTACTCTCCAGGAGGGGGCTCACCCCTCCACTTT,CASSYSPGGGSPLHF
-,TRBJ1-6,-,TRBV25-1,TGTGCCAGCAGTGACTTGCAGGGATCGTACTCACCCCTCCACTTT,CASSDLQGSYSPLHF
-,TRBJ2-1,-,TRBV6-5,TGTGCCAGCAGTTTGTCTCAGTTTCGGGGTGAGCAGTTCTTC,CASSLSQFRGEQFF
-,TRBJ2-2,-,TRBV3-1/TRBV3-2,TGTGCCAGCAGCCAAGACAGGGCCGTCACCGGGGAGCTGTTTTTT,CASSQDRAVTGELFF
TRBD2,TRBJ2-3,-,TRBV6-5,TGTGCCAGCAGTTACTCCGGACTAGTAGGCACAGATACGCAGTATTTT,CASSYSGLVGTDTQYF
-,TRBJ1-2,-,TRBV12-5,TGTGCTAGTGGTTTTGGTAGTGCGGGACTCTTCTACGGCTACACCTTC,CASGFGSAGLFYGYTF
-,TRBJ2-4,-,TRBV28,TGTGCCAGCAGTTTCCTGCCAGGTGGAGCCAAAAACATTCAGTACTTC,CASSFLPGGAKNIQYF
TRBD1,TRBJ1-1,once,TRBV5-6,TGTGCCAGCAGCCACAGGGGGCCGACTGAAGCTTTCTTT,CASSHRGPTEAFF
TRBD2,TRBJ2-3,-,TRBV11-2,TGTGCCAGCAGCTTAGGACGGGGGGGGGCGAGAGATACGCAGTATTTT,CASSLGRGGARDTQYF
TRBD1,TRBJ1-1,-,TRBV7-9,TGTGCCAGCAGCTTTTCGACAGGGCCAGGAACTGAAGCTTTCTTT,CASSFSTGPGTEAFF
-,TRBJ1-5,-,TRBV29-1,TGCAGCGTTGCTGAGGGTAGGGAATTGCCCCAGCATTTT,CSVAEGRELPQHF
TRBD1,TRBJ2-4,-,TRBV27,TGTGCCAGCAGCCTACAGGGGGAGAGGGACATTCAGTACTTC,CASSLQGERDIQYF
-,TRBJ1-2,-,TRBV9,TGTGCCAGCAGCGGATCTTCGGGCTATGGCTACACCTTC,CASSGSSGYGYTF